This T cell receptor beta chain comes out of a study of blood T cell repertoires in COVID-19. This clone was seen only a few times. V lost 5 bases to trimming and J lost 9 bases; unmatched junction nucleotides: 8. Germline lookup yields CDR1 SGHTA and CDR2 FQGTGA. The CDR3 extends over 14 amino acids. In the original analysis: Cell counts per sample came from amplifying reference gene primers. Assay used: immunoSEQ multiplex PCR; TCRdb lists only in-frame clones, some missing. That table supplies the V and J calls and clone size; D and trimming were determined from the DNA. Here the sample spans 250,000 to 350,000 clones, nearly 90% being singletons. Participant ages covered about 18 to 90 years across about 25 US areas. Researchers sorted participants into cohorts using their self-reported clinical history.

The sequence derives from a woman aged 25 to 39 who had recovered from COVID-19. This rearrangement joins TRBV7-3 to TRBJ2-5; 11 positions agree with TRBD2. The specimen was PBMCs or T cells enriched from blood (not recorded which). In DNA form, the CDR3 reads TGTGCCAGCAGCCTAGCGGGGGGCTCCGAGGCCCAGTACTTC. It codes for CASSLAGGSEAQYF.